This entry concerns a single T cell receptor (beta chain). This entry belongs to a study of tumor and adjacent non-tumor tissue in lung cancer. The library came from three nested PCR rounds adapted from ARM-PCR protocols. TCRdb processed the multiplex PCR reads anew with MiXCR; each CDR3 protein has one entry. The sample shows about 98,000 distinct CDR3 sequences, 80% of them seen only once. Germline CDR1 and CDR2: SQVTM and ANQGSEA. This CDR3 is 14 amino acids long. Germline trimming cut 8 bases from V and 5 bases from J; bases unmatched to any gene: 14. The template was RNA from unsorted bulk tissue. More than 3 cm separated this lung sample from the edge of the tumor.

The clonotype originates from a man aged 60 to 69 with small cell lung cancer. Material: distant non-tumor lung tissue. The rearrangement links TRBV29-1 to TRBJ2-5, with 7 bases lining up with TRBD2. As DNA, the CDR3 is TGCAGCATTGGGGGGGTCCACCCCCGGGAGACCCAGTACTTC. This gives the protein CSIGGVHPRETQYF.